This T cell receptor (beta chain) was sequenced during a study of shared clonotypes between healthy human individuals. Overall study results and limits: The authors expected sequencing depth to affect clonotype sharing among donors. Sampling involved blood alone; tissue repertoires likely differ.

Assay execution proceeded at the deep level. The assay was immunoSEQ multiplex PCR, and TCRdb's table has in-frame clones only and misses some. The data show about 2.1 million clones, approximately 92% seen once. V gave up 4 bases and J gave up 5 bases; unmatched junction bases: 4. CDR3 length: 13 residues. The V gene's germline CDR1 is LNHDA and CDR2 SQIVND (reference sequence). Naive CD8 isolation took CD45RO-negative cells positively selected for CCR7 and excluded terminally differentiated effector memory CD45RA+ cells. Recent acute infections and vaccinations were absent in the healthy HIV-negative adult donors. For this clone: The antigen remains undetermined.

The chain recombines TRBV19 with TRBJ1-1; 7 bases match TRBD1. Sequencing was carried out using naive CD8+ T cells from PBMCs. The origin of this receptor is a man younger than 35 in good health. Some clones in this sample may be carry-over from other donors' samples. Here the CDR3 reads CASSSPTGTEAFF. CDR3 DNA: TGTGCCAGTAGTAGCCCGACAGGGACTGAAGCTTTCTTT. The full variable domain, with the rest looked up from reference TRBV19 and TRBJ1-1, is DGGITQSPKYLFRKEGQNVTLSCEQNLNHDAMYWYRQDPGQGLRLIYYSQIVNDFQKGDIAEGYSVSREKKESFPLTVTSAQKNPTAFYLCASSSPTGTEAFFGQGTRLTVV.